Listed below are T cell receptor beta chains from one sample, sequenced in a study of blood T cell repertoires in COVID-19. Profiling relied on immunoSEQ multiplex PCR, and the TCRdb table lists in-frame clones only, not all of them. The sample comprises some 90,000 clones, around four fifths of which are singletons, and over 9.5% rests with the top ten. Sequenced: peripheral blood. The origin of the receptors is a human donor in a cohort sampled during active COVID-19. CDR3s include the opening cysteine and the closing phenylalanine or tryptophan. The D gene is left open where the match is weak. Only part of the rows carry a size: once, few, many, or a class if the clone is expanded.

j_call,clone_size,d_call,v_call,cdr3_aa,cdr3_nt
TRBJ2-1,NA,NA,TRBV21-1,CATQHYRDYSGRSYNEQFF,TGTGCCACCCAACACTACAGGGATTATAGCGGGAGAAGTTACAATGAGCAGTTCTTC
TRBJ2-4,NA,NA,TRBV14,CASSSSQAKNIQYF,TGTGCCAGCAGCTCGAGCCAAGCCAAAAACATTCAGTACTTC
TRBJ1-2,once,NA,TRBV7-8,CASSLETGMRGYTF,TGTGCCAGCAGCTTAGAAACAGGGATGAGAGGCTACACCTTC
TRBJ2-5,NA,NA,TRBV19,CASSSQGARDLIARETQYF,TGTGCCAGTAGTTCACAAGGCGCCCGGGACTTAATAGCCAGGGAGACCCAGTACTTC
TRBJ1-3,NA,NA,TRBV3-1/TRBV3-2,CASSQDWSYSGNTIYF,TGTGCCAGCAGCCAAGATTGGAGCTACTCTGGAAACACCATATATTTT
TRBJ1-2,NA,NA,TRBV5-5,CASSTRQRGYTF,TGTGCCAGCAGCACCCGACAGCGAGGCTACACCTTC
TRBJ1-1,NA,NA,TRBV7-2,CASTPRGMNTEAFF,TGTGCCAGCACCCCTCGGGGGATGAACACTGAAGCTTTCTTT
TRBJ1-2,NA,NA,TRBV19,CASSIVSRRQDGYGYTF,TGTGCCAGTAGTATAGTAAGTAGGAGACAGGACGGTTATGGCTACACCTTC
TRBJ2-7,NA,NA,TRBV20-1,CSASFPTGPREQYF,TGCAGTGCTAGTTTTCCAACAGGTCCTCGAGAGCAGTACTTC
TRBJ1-2,NA,NA,TRBV10-3,CAISDPTPGYGYTF,TGTGCCATCAGTGACCCGACGCCAGGGTATGGCTACACCTTC
TRBJ2-7,NA,TRBD1,TRBV18,CASSPRQGTYEQYF,TGTGCCAGCTCACCGAGACAGGGAACCTACGAGCAGTACTTC
TRBJ1-1,NA,TRBD1,TRBV18,CASSPTGENTEAFF,TGTGCCAGCTCACCCACAGGGGAGAACACTGAAGCTTTCTTT
TRBJ1-1,NA,TRBD1,TRBV7-9,CASSLVGQVDTEAFF,TGTGCCAGCAGCTTAGTGGGACAGGTGGACACTGAAGCTTTCTTT
TRBJ2-7,NA,NA,TRBV7-6,CASSLSGSVDSSYEQYF,TGTGCCAGCAGCTTGTCCGGAAGCGTTGATAGCTCCTACGAGCAGTACTTC
TRBJ2-1,NA,NA,TRBV6-4,CASSIGASTSYNEQFF,TGTGCCAGCAGCATAGGGGCCAGTACGTCCTACAATGAGCAGTTCTTC
TRBJ1-4,NA,TRBD1,TRBV27,CASSLGTAGEKLFF,TGTGCCAGCAGTTTAGGGACAGCCGGTGAAAAACTGTTTTTT
TRBJ2-7,NA,NA,TRBV5-1,CASSLPGGELLEQYF,TGCGCCAGCAGCTTGCCCGGGGGAGAACTTCTCGAGCAGTACTTC
TRBJ2-1,NA,TRBD1,TRBV7-2,CASSLTGTGGYNEQFF,TGTGCCAGCAGCTTAACCGGGACAGGGGGCTACAATGAGCAGTTCTTC
TRBJ1-1,once,NA,TRBV3-1/TRBV3-2,CASSPRTRGREPEAFF,TGTGCCAGCAGCCCTAGAACGCGGGGACGGGAACCTGAAGCTTTCTTT
TRBJ1-1,NA,NA,TRBV6-5,CASSQEQGGSREAFF,TGTGCCAGCAGCCAGGAGCAGGGAGGGTCCCGTGAAGCTTTCTTT
TRBJ2-5,few,NA,TRBV28,CASSLGGNTETQYF,TGTGCCAGCAGTTTAGGCGGGAACACGGAGACCCAGTACTTC
TRBJ2-3,NA,NA,TRBV18,CASSSNSGSITDTQYF,TGTGCCAGCTCATCGAATTCCGGGTCTATCACAGATACGCAGTATTTT
TRBJ2-1,NA,TRBD2,TRBV5-1,CASSVGASGGSSYNEQFF,TGCGCCAGCAGCGTGGGCGCTAGCGGGGGAAGCTCCTACAATGAGCAGTTCTTC
TRBJ1-5,NA,TRBD1,TRBV2,CASSEARDSYSNQPQHF,TGTGCCAGCAGTGAAGCCCGGGACAGTTATAGCAATCAGCCCCAGCATTTT
TRBJ1-3,NA,NA,TRBV11-2,CASSLGSTAGNTIYF,TGTGCCAGCAGCTTAGGGTCAACAGCTGGAAACACCATATATTTT
TRBJ2-1,NA,TRBD2,TRBV13,CASSFRLAGGNNEQFF,TGTGCCAGCAGCTTCCGACTAGCGGGGGGAAACAATGAGCAGTTCTTC
TRBJ2-5,NA,NA,TRBV6-1,CASSEVGGAGQETQYF,TGTGCCAGCAGTGAAGTAGGTGGGGCCGGCCAAGAGACCCAGTACTTC
TRBJ2-7,NA,TRBD2,TRBV28,CASSSSGRWSYEQYF,TGTGCCAGCAGCTCTAGCGGGAGATGGTCCTACGAGCAGTACTTC
TRBJ2-7,NA,TRBD1,TRBV29-1,CSVEDKGTGSYEQYF,TGCAGCGTTGAAGATAAGGGGACAGGTAGCTACGAGCAGTACTTC
TRBJ2-1,NA,TRBD2,TRBV5-6,CASRDWSGTNEQFF,TGTGCCAGCAGGGACTGGAGCGGGACCAATGAGCAGTTCTTC
TRBJ2-2,NA,NA,TRBV9,CASSVGLPSYTGELFF,TGTGCCAGCAGCGTAGGGCTCCCTTCCTACACCGGGGAGCTGTTTTTT
TRBJ2-7,NA,NA,TRBV5-8,CASSALLSTYEQYF,TGTGCCAGCAGCGCTTTACTAAGCACCTACGAGCAGTACTTC
TRBJ1-5,NA,TRBD1,TRBV6-1,CASSDQSRQGSQPQHF,TGTGCCAGCAGTGACCAGTCCAGACAGGGCAGTCAGCCCCAGCATTTT
TRBJ2-5,NA,TRBD2,TRBV5-1,CASSRSGRAEGETQYF,TGCGCCAGCAGCCGTAGCGGGAGGGCAGAGGGAGAGACCCAGTACTTC
TRBJ1-2,few,NA,TRBV4-1,CASSLASQGATGGYTF,TGCGCCAGCAGCCTTGCATCACAGGGCGCCACCGGGGGCTACACCTTC
TRBJ2-3,NA,TRBD2,TRBV28,CASSWGLAGGTDTQYF,TGTGCCAGCAGTTGGGGACTAGCGGGAGGCACAGATACGCAGTATTTT
TRBJ1-2,NA,TRBD1,TRBV18,CASSPKGAREYGYTF,TGTGCCAGCTCACCGAAGGGGGCGCGAGAGTATGGCTACACCTTC
TRBJ1-1,once,NA,TRBV10-2,CASSRSTNLNTEAFF,TGCGCCAGCAGTCGATCGACAAACCTGAACACTGAAGCTTTCTTT
TRBJ1-3,NA,TRBD1,TRBV6-6,CASTGGQESSGNTIYF,TGTGCCAGCACGGGGGGACAGGAGAGCTCTGGAAACACCATATATTTT
TRBJ2-7,NA,TRBD1,TRBV19,CASSVDRALEQYF,TGTGCCAGTAGTGTTGACAGGGCCCTCGAGCAGTACTTC
TRBJ2-7,NA,NA,TRBV5-1,CASRDSEVQRNYEQYF,TGCGCCAGCAGAGATTCTGAGGTCCAGCGAAACTACGAGCAGTACTTC
TRBJ1-2,NA,NA,TRBV14,CASSQEPRHYGYTF,TGTGCCAGCAGCCAAGAACCGCGGCACTATGGCTACACCTTC
TRBJ2-1,few,NA,TRBV30,CAWSVRNEQFF,TGTGCCTGGAGTGTTCGGAATGAGCAGTTCTTC
TRBJ2-2,NA,NA,TRBV24-1,CATSDPTARNTGELFF,TGTGCCACCAGTGACCCCACAGCCAGAAACACCGGGGAGCTGTTTTTT
TRBJ2-1,NA,TRBD1,TRBV5-6,CASSLGGQGWGNEQFF,TGTGCCAGCAGCTTGGGTGGACAGGGGTGGGGAAATGAGCAGTTCTTC
TRBJ2-1,NA,TRBD2,TRBV9,CASSVTSGAYNEQFF,TGTGCCAGCAGCGTAACTAGCGGCGCCTACAATGAGCAGTTCTTC
TRBJ1-2,few,NA,TRBV2,CASSVSRGDYGYTF,TGTGCCAGCAGCGTCTCCCGAGGAGACTATGGCTACACCTTC
TRBJ1-6,few,NA,TRBV6-1,CASSEGRGSPLHF,TGTGCCAGCAGTGAAGGGAGAGGCTCACCCCTCCACTTT
TRBJ2-2,once,TRBD1,TRBV9,CASSTSVGGINTGELFF,TGTGCCAGCAGCACGTCAGTAGGGGGCATTAACACCGGGGAGCTGTTTTTT
TRBJ1-2,once,NA,TRBV15,CATSRDKAGQRNFF,TGTGCCACCAGCAGAGATAAAGCCGGACAGCGAAATTTCTTC
TRBJ2-2,NA,TRBD1,TRBV5-1,CASSSGGQGTNTGELFF,TGCGCCAGCAGCTCGGGGGGACAGGGAACGAACACCGGGGAGCTGTTTTTT
TRBJ1-5,NA,TRBD1,TRBV7-2,CASSLTRQGAGQPQHF,TGTGCCAGCAGCTTAACCCGACAGGGGGCCGGTCAGCCCCAGCATTTT